Sequencing of this T cell receptor (beta chain) was carried out in a study of cytomegalovirus exposure and HLA in healthy donors. Amplification used 60 Vbeta primers and 13 Jbeta primers. Clones were sequenced by immunoSEQ multiplex PCR, and TCRdb holds only the in-frame ones, with some missing. The sample holds about 98,000 clones, about 80% seen once. V lost 4 bases and J lost 5; bases outside the gene matches: 6. Germline V lookup: CDR1 MNHEY, CDR2 SMNVEV (reference sequence). The CDR3 loop spans 14 amino acids. With regard to this clone: Its antigen is undetermined.

The study's findings and limits: The productive fraction for most TCR beta V segments was about 90% or about 30% in an earlier analysis. More clonal expansion characterized HLA-associated TCR beta chains than equally common others in a later analysis. In a later analysis, TCR beta V- and J-gene trimming showed a link to a missense DCLRE1C variant.

Sequencing was performed on PBMCs. This TCR was sampled from a man aged 18 to 30 in good health and CMV-seropositive. This chain connects TRBV27 to TRBJ2-7; 9 bases align to TRBD1. CDR3 sequence: CASSSGTGYDEQYF. The CDR3 DNA reads as TGTGCCAGCAGTTCCGGGACAGGGTATGACGAGCAGTACTTC.